The 8 T cell receptor beta chains below all came from one sample that was sequenced in a study of blood T cell repertoires in COVID-19. Assay: immunoSEQ multiplex PCR; the TCRdb copy retains only in-frame clones and omits some. The sample holds some 200,000 clones; 85% to 90% are singletons and the top ten take 4.5% to 7.5%. The sequenced sample was peripheral blood. The receptors were sampled from a man aged 80 or over with acute or convalescent COVID-19.

This clone was observed a few times. This chain uses TRBV18 with TRBJ1-6, with 9 bases aligning to TRBD1. The CDR3 is 17 amino acids. Germline V lookup: CDR1 KGHSH, CDR2 LQKENI. V was pared by 4 bases and J by 9 bases, with 13 bases of the junction left unmatched. DNA for the CDR3: TGTGCCAGCTCACAACATCCCCAACAGGGGGCTGGTTCACCCCTCCACTTT. Its translation: CASSQHPQQGAGSPLHF.

CDR3 coding DNA: TGTGCCAGCAGCTCGCTGGGGCGGACAGGGAACACTGAAGCTTTCTTT. Protein sequence: CASSSLGRTGNTEAFF. The chain carries TRBV7-9 and TRBJ1-1, with TRBD1 matching over 7 bases. V shed 4 bases and J 1 base; nucleotides not matched to a gene: 9. Germline V gene data show CDR1 as SEHNR and CDR2 as FQNEAQ (reference sequence). The CDR3 contains 16 residues.

The chain uses TRBV6-5 and TRBJ2-3, with no clear D. Germline values: CDR1 MNHEY, CDR2 SVGAGI. The CDR3 covers 15 residues. V was clipped by 6 bases and J by 2 bases, with 15 bases between them. The CDR3 sequence is CASRERRNPTDTQYF. The CDR3 DNA follows: TGTGCCAGCAGAGAGAGGCGAAATCCCACAGATACGCAGTATTTT.

The chain is built from TRBV11-2 and TRBJ1-1; D not certain. This CDR3 contains 13 residues. V lost 3 bases and J lost 1, with 6 bases in between. Germline CDR1 is SGHAT and CDR2 is FQNNGV. The CDR3 reads CASSFDKNTEAFF. In nucleotides, the CDR3 is TGTGCCAGCAGCTTTGACAAGAACACTGAAGCTTTCTTT.

The V gene is TRBV4-1, the J gene TRBJ2-2; D perhaps matches TRBD2 (5 bases). Germline CDR1 and CDR2: MGHRA and YSYEKL. V lost 2 bases, J lost 0 bases, and 16 bases lay in between. The CDR3 totals 18 residues. The CDR3: CASSQFSEGAANTGELFF. In DNA form, the CDR3 reads TGCGCCAGCAGCCAATTCTCAGAGGGCGCGGCGAACACCGGGGAGCTGTTTTTT.

This chain joins TRBV7-2 and TRBJ2-4; TRBD2 is a possible D gene (7 bases). V was trimmed by 0 bases and J by 12 bases, leaving 15 bases between them. This CDR3 is built from 14 residues. The germline CDR1 and CDR2 sequences are SGHTA and FQGNSA. The CDR3 here is CASSLALAGASQYF. The CDR3 nucleotides are TGTGCCAGCAGCTTAGCGCTCGCGGGGGCGAGTCAGTACTTC.

To note about this clone: One junction end disagrees with the germline gene, perhaps due to a read error. The rearrangement joins TRBV6-2 or TRBV6-3 to TRBJ2-1; 9 bases are shared with TRBD1. The germline CDR1 and CDR2 sequences are MNHEY and SVGEGT. The CDR3 contains 13 residues. CDR3: CASSYSLQGARVF. CDR3 coding DNA: TGTGCCAGCAGTTACTCACTACAGGGGGCGCGAGTCTTC.

V usage is TRBV18 and J usage is TRBJ2-7, with 7 positions matching TRBD1. The CDR3 has 15 residues. Looked up from germline, CDR1 is KGHSH and CDR2 is LQKENI. With V trimmed by 4 bases and J by 0 bases, 6 bases remained unmatched. In nucleotides, the CDR3 is TGTGCCAGCTCACTAGGACAGGTGGACTCCTACGAGCAGTACGTC. This codes for CASSLGQVDSYEQYV.